The 27 T cell receptor beta chains below were found in one sample sequenced in a study of T cells in Graves' hyperthyroidism and ophthalmopathy. The investigators amplified TCR beta CDR3 regions from RNA transcripts. The TCR CDR3 first-round RT-PCR relied on the HTBI primer set. TCRdb processed the multiplex PCR reads anew with MiXCR; each CDR3 protein has one entry. This sample has roughly 740,000 distinct CDR3 sequences, with roughly 15% found just once. The specimen was blood. The receptors were sampled from a man between 18 and 35 years old with Graves' hyperthyroidism.

The gene calls are TRBV20-1 and TRBJ2-7, with 10 bases matching TRBD2. Germline CDR1 reads DFQATT; CDR2 reads SNEGSKA (reference sequence). The CDR3 has 14 amino acids. With V trimmed by 5 bases and J by 3 bases, 7 bases remained unmatched. The CDR3 spells CSARTGTSVYEQYF. The CDR3 nucleotides are TGCAGTGCTCGTACCGGGACTAGCGTCTACGAGCAGTACTTC.

Only a few counts were recorded for this clonotype. J is TRBJ2-5 and V is TRBV6-2 or TRBV6-3; D might be TRBD2 (6 bases). V gave up 7 bases and J gave up 10 bases, with 16 bases separating them. Germline-derived CDR1 and CDR2 are MNHEY and SVGEGT. The CDR3 runs 12 residues. CDR3 in amino acids: CASTYALGGQYF. CDR3 DNA sequence: TGTGCCAGCACCTACGCCCTCGGGGGCCAGTACTTC.

This clonotype was detected ten times or more. This chain links TRBV27 with TRBJ1-1, with 7 bases fitting TRBD1. The V segment lost 6 bases and the J segment 1 base; nucleotides outside the gene matches: 5. The CDR3 consists of 14 residues. CDR1 is MNHEY and CDR2 is SMNVEV in the germline V gene (reference sequence). CDR3 coding DNA: TGTGCCAGCAGCTGGGACAGAGCGAACACTGAAGCTTTCTTT. It translates to CASSWDRANTEAFF.

This clonotype was observed a handful of times. V usage is TRBV10-3 and J usage is TRBJ2-7; D possibly matches TRBD1 or TRBD2 (5 bases each). Germline loops: CDR1 ENHRY, CDR2 SYGVKD. V was cut by 4 bases and J by 0 bases, with 19 bases left in between. The CDR3 length is 17 residues. For the CDR3, the DNA is TGTGCCATCAGTGCGGCCCCGGGGCAGCCATACTCCTACGAGCAGTACTTC. Its translation: CAISAAPGQPYSYEQYF.

V is TRBV11-2 and J is TRBJ2-7; TRBD1 agrees at 7 bases. Germline assignment: CDR1 SGHAT and CDR2 FQNNGV. The junction had 12 bases not matched to a gene; V was cut back by 1 base and J by 0 bases. The CDR3 is 18 residues long. Here the CDR3 reads CASSLGAGGTILSYEQYF. The CDR3 DNA follows: TGTGCCAGCAGCTTAGGGGCAGGGGGTACTATTCTCTCCTACGAGCAGTACTTC.

This clonotype was recorded at least ten times. This rearrangement joins TRBV3-1 to TRBJ1-2; 11 bases map to TRBD1. The CDR3 is made up of 14 amino acids. Germline-derived CDR1 and CDR2 are LGHDT and YNNKEL (reference sequence). V was pared by 6 bases and J by 7 bases, with 7 bases of the junction left unmatched. The CDR3 here is CASRRGQGAPGYTF. The CDR3 coding sequence is TGTGCCAGCAGACGAGGACAGGGGGCGCCTGGCTACACCTTC.

This clonotype was recorded many times. The V call is TRBV5-1, the J call TRBJ1-2; 7 nucleotides line up with TRBD1. The CDR3 is 13 residues long. Germline V gene data show CDR1 as SGHRS and CDR2 as YFSETQ. Trimming at V came to 2 bases and at J to 5 bases, leaving 3 bases not matched to a gene. The CDR3 sequence is CASSFTGEYGYTF. CDR3 sequence (DNA): TGCGCCAGCAGCTTTACAGGGGAGTATGGCTACACCTTC.

At least ten counts were recorded for this clonotype. CDR3 DNA sequence: TGTGCCAGCAGTTCCGCAGGGGGGGTTAGCAATCAGCCCCAGCATTTT. As protein: CASSSAGGVSNQPQHF. The gene calls are TRBV6-5 and TRBJ1-5; 7 bases match TRBD1. The CDR3 covers 16 residues. Trimming removed 4 bases from V and 0 bases from J; junction bases left unmatched: 6. Germline assignment: CDR1 MNHEY and CDR2 SVGAGI.

This clonotype was seen at least ten times. The chain links TRBV28 to TRBJ1-1; a weak D match, TRBD1 (5 bases). Trimming took 8 bases from V and 5 from J, leaving 15 bases between them. The CDR3 totals 13 residues. CDR1 and CDR2 (germline): MDHEN, SYDVKM. CDR3 nucleotide sequence: TGTGCCAGCGGCGGGGGAACGAATACTGAAGCTTTCTTT. Translation: CASGGGTNTEAFF.

This clonotype was seen a handful of times. This rearrangement joins TRBV20-1 to TRBJ1-1; no firm D call. From germline, CDR1 is DFQATT and CDR2 SNEGSKA (reference sequence). The CDR3 extends over 11 amino acids. This CDR3 reads CSVARDTEAFF. The CDR3 bases are TGCAGCGTTGCCCGGGACACTGAAGCTTTCTTT.

This clonotype has at least ten counts. The CDR3 nucleotides are TGTGCCAGTAGTATTAAGGGTGGGAACACTGAAGCTTTCTTT. Translating gives CASSIKGGNTEAFF. The V and J genes are TRBV19 and TRBJ1-1; D gene uncertain. V lost 3 bases and J lost 1, with 9 bases in between. Germline lookup yields CDR1 LNHDA and CDR2 SQIVND (reference sequence). The CDR3 extends over 14 amino acids. The full variable domain, rest sourced from reference TRBV19 and TRBJ1-1, is DGGITQSPKYLFRKEGQNVTLSCEQNLNHDAMYWYRQDPGQGLRLIYYSQIVNDFQKGDIAEGYSVSREKKESFPLTVTSAQKNPTAFYLCASSIKGGNTEAFFGQGTRLTVV.

V usage is TRBV6-5 and J usage is TRBJ1-1, with D uncertain. CDR1 and CDR2 from the germline V gene are MNHEY and SVGAGI. V was cut by 1 base and J by 1 base, with 4 bases left in between. The CDR3 consists of 13 residues. The CDR3 is CASSYLENTEAFF. The CDR3 region has the DNA TGTGCCAGCAGTTACTTGGAGAACACTGAAGCTTTCTTT.

The table lists this clonotype with a few counts. The chain uses TRBV5-1 and TRBJ2-7, with 7 bases identical to TRBD1. Germline trimming cut 5 bases from V and 2 bases from J; bases unmatched to any gene: 7. The CDR3 length is 14 residues. Germline lookup yields CDR1 SGHRS and CDR2 YFSETQ. CDR3 sequence reads: CASRKSDRAYEQYF. DNA of the CDR3: TGCGCCAGCAGAAAGAGTGACAGGGCCTACGAGCAGTACTTC. Together with reference TRBV5-1 and TRBJ2-7, the CDR3 gives the full variable domain: KAGVTQTPRYLIKTRGQQVTLSCSPISGHRSVSWYQQTPGQGLQFLFEYFSETQRNKGNFPGRFSGRQFSNSRSEMNVSTLELGDSALYLCASRKSDRAYEQYFGPGTRLTVT.

In DNA form, the CDR3 reads TGCGCCAGCAGCTTGGAGTTAAGGCTGGAAGCTTTCTTT. This sequence encodes CASSLELRLEAFF. The chain employs TRBV5-1 and TRBJ1-1; D uncertain. The germline CDR1 and CDR2 sequences are SGHRS and YFSETQ. V was pared by 0 bases and J by 8 bases, with 11 bases between. The CDR3 length is 13 residues.

Many counts were recorded for this clonotype. The chain has TRBV5-1 and TRBJ2-7, with D possibly being TRBD1 or TRBD2 (5 bases each). Germline V gene lookup returns CDR1 SGHRS and CDR2 YFSETQ. The CDR3 spans 15 residues. Trimming stripped 2 bases from V and 3 bases from J, with 15 bases between. CDR3 sequence reads: CASSFGEGPFYEQYF. The CDR3 region has the DNA TGCGCCAGCAGCTTCGGAGAGGGGCCGTTCTACGAGCAGTACTTC.

The rearrangement uses TRBV6-6 and TRBJ2-1; TRBD1 aligns across 10 bases. The CDR3 is made up of 23 amino acids. J lost 0 bases, V lost 2 bases, and 22 bases had no gene match. CDR1 and CDR2 (germline): MNHNY, SVGAGI (reference sequence). The DNA for the CDR3 is TGTGCCAGCAGTTACGAAACCTTCATACCGGGACAGGGGTGGGGAGGCTCCTACAATGAGCAGTTCTTC. This sequence encodes CASSYETFIPGQGWGGSYNEQFF.

In this sample, this clonotype turned up many times. The rearrangement links TRBV11-2 to TRBJ2-1; the match to TRBD2 covers 11 bases. Germline V gives CDR1 SGHAT, CDR2 FQNNGV. There are 15 residues in the CDR3. Trimming at V came to 4 bases and at J to 7 bases, leaving 6 bases not matched to a gene. CDR3 sequence reads: CASSYGTSGLNEQFF. The CDR3 coding sequence is TGTGCCAGCAGCTACGGGACTAGCGGACTAAATGAGCAGTTCTTC.

There are a few counts of this clonotype. This chain links TRBV6-1 with TRBJ1-5; D call uncertain. This CDR3 has 13 amino acids. CDR1 MNHNS and CDR2 SASEGT come from the germline V gene. Trimming left V 6 bases short and J 8 bases short, with 14 bases between. The CDR3 bases are TGTGCCAGCAGCTTGGGCGCAATGAAGCCCCAGCATTTT. It specifies CASSLGAMKPQHF.

This clonotype was observed many times. The chain links TRBV28 to TRBJ2-3; 9 bases match TRBD1. The germline V gene encodes CDR1 MDHEN and CDR2 SYDVKM. There are 14 residues in the CDR3. V shed 5 bases, J shed 4 bases, and the junction held 4 bases outside the gene matches. CDR3 DNA sequence: TGTGCCAGCAGTCCCGGACAGGGGCCAGATACGCAGTATTTT. Its protein is CASSPGQGPDTQYF.

This clonotype was observed many times. J is TRBJ2-1 and V is TRBV11-2; D not certain. This CDR3 spans 12 amino acids. Germline CDR1 is SGHAT and CDR2 is FQNNGV. Trimming shortened V by 4 bases and J by 8 bases, and 9 bases separated the two germline ends. CDR3 region: CASSSWADEQFF. CDR3 nucleotide sequence: TGTGCCAGCAGCTCTTGGGCGGATGAGCAGTTCTTC.

The chain carries TRBV7-2 and TRBJ1-2; 7 bases line up with TRBD1. V shed 5 bases, J shed 2 bases, and the junction held 8 bases outside the gene matches. The CDR3 runs 15 residues. Germline V gene lookup returns CDR1 SGHTA and CDR2 FQGNSA. In DNA, the CDR3 is TGTGCCAGCAGCCCACAACAGGGGCTAAACTATGGCTACACCTTC. It specifies CASSPQQGLNYGYTF. Using reference TRBV7-2 and TRBJ1-2 for the parts outside the CDR3, the full variable domain is GAGVSQSPSNKVTEKGKDVELRCDPISGHTALYWYRQSLGQGLEFLIYFQGNSAPDKSGLPSDRFSAERTGGSVSTLTIQRTQQEDSAVYLCASSPQQGLNYGYTFGSGTRLTVV.

This clonotype was observed at least ten times. The chain employs TRBV20-1 and TRBJ2-7; TRBD2 agrees at 9 bases. After removal of 6 bases from V and 3 bases from J, the junction contained 6 bases not matched to a gene. The CDR3 runs 13 residues. The germline V gene has CDR1 DFQATT and CDR2 SNEGSKA (reference sequence). CDR3 DNA: TGCAGTGCGAGGACTAGCGAGCACTACGAGCAGTACTTC. It specifies CSARTSEHYEQYF.

V gene TRBV10-3 combines with J gene TRBJ1-6; no firm D call. The CDR3 length is 14 residues. Per the germline V gene, CDR1 is ENHRY and CDR2 is SYGVKD. V lost 11 bases, J lost 9 bases, and 20 bases lay in between. The CDR3, as DNA: TGTGCCTCCTCGGGCTCTAAACCCCCTTCACCCCTCCACTTT. Encoded protein: CASSGSKPPSPLHF.

This clonotype occurred many times. The gene calls are TRBV2 and TRBJ2-7, with TRBD1 matching over 9 bases. The CDR3 sequence is 14 residues long. The V and J ends lost 4 bases and 2 bases, in that order; junction bases with no gene match: 3. Germline values: CDR1 SNHLY, CDR2 FYNNEI. DNA for the CDR3: TGTGCCAGCAGTGGGACAGGGGTACCCTACGAGCAGTACTTC. Amino acid sequence: CASSGTGVPYEQYF.

This clonotype was seen many times. The rearrangement joins TRBV5-5 to TRBJ2-1; TRBD1 is a possible D gene (5 bases). This CDR3 contains 15 residues. Trimming cost V 2 bases and J 3 bases, with 12 bases left between them. In germline, CDR1 is SGHKS, CDR2 YYEKEE (reference sequence). In DNA form, the CDR3 reads TGTGCCAGCAGCTTAACACAGGTAAACTACAATGAGCAGTTCTTC. It is translated as CASSLTQVNYNEQFF.

The V and J genes are TRBV15 and TRBJ1-6; D is perhaps TRBD1 (6 bases). Looked up from germline, CDR1 is LNHNV and CDR2 is YYDKDF (reference sequence). V was shortened by 5 bases and J by 9 bases, with 17 bases between the two germline ends. The CDR3 has 15 amino acids. The CDR3 sequence is CATSGGNRAGSPLHF. For the CDR3, the DNA is TGTGCCACCAGCGGGGGTAACAGGGCTGGTTCACCCCTCCACTTT.

This clonotype was seen only a few times. The chain employs TRBV10-3 and TRBJ2-7, with TRBD2 identical over 9 bases. The junction had 13 bases not matched to a gene; V was cut back by 8 bases and J by 5 bases. Looked up from germline, CDR1 is ENHRY and CDR2 is SYGVKD. This CDR3 spans 15 amino acids. The CDR3 region has the DNA TGTGCCATCTCCGAGGCTAGCGGGGTTACCGACGAGCAGTACTTC. This encodes CAISEASGVTDEQYF.